What follows describes a single T cell receptor beta chain. Its target is not known. The sample is drawn from a study of cytomegalovirus exposure and HLA in healthy donors. For the study at large: It was reported in a later analysis that the same platform had been used for the 110 or so validation repertoires as for the 550 to 700 first-cohort repertoires. Overall study findings and caveats: TCR clusters originating in the first cohort tended to co-occur in the 100 to 150 validation repertoires, according to a later analysis. In vitro data verified a few CMV-associated chains as specific for CMV antigens. There were fewer than 200 TCR beta chains listed as cytomegalovirus-associated.

This table comes from immunoSEQ multiplex PCR, and its TCRdb copy is limited to in-frame clones, with some not included. The sample yields about 120,000 clones, 80% to 90% seen once. Germline V lookup: CDR1 SNHLY, CDR2 FYNNEI. There are 14 residues in the CDR3. Trimming cost V 6 bases and J 8 bases; bases outside gene matches: 9. The sample taken for sequencing was PBMCs. The chain combines TRBV2 with TRBJ1-4; 7 bases line up with TRBD1. The source of this sequence is a woman under 30 in good health and CMV-seronegative. The CDR3 protein is CASRNRGVREKLFF. The CDR3, as DNA: TGTGCCAGCAGGAACAGGGGTGTAAGAGAAAAACTGTTTTTT.